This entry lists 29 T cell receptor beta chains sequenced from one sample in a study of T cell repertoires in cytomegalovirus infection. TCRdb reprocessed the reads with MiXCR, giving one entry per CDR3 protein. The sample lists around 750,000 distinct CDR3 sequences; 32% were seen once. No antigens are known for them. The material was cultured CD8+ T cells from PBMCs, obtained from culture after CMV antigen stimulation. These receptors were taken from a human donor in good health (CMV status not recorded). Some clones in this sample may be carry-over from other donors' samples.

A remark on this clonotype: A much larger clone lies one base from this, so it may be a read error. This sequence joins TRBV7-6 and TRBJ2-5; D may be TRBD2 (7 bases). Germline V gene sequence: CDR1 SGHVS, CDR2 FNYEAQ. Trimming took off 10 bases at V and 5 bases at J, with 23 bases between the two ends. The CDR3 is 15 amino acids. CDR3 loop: CANQGRGARLETQYF. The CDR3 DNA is TGTGCCAACCAGGGTCGGGGGGCCCGGTTGGAGACCCAGTACTTC. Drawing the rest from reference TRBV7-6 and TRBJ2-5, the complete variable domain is GAGVSQSPRYKVTKRGQDVALRCDPISGHVSLYWYRQALGQGPEFLTYFNYEAQQDKSGLPNDRFSAERPEGSISTLTIQRTEQRDSAMYRCANQGRGARLETQYFGPGTRLLVL.

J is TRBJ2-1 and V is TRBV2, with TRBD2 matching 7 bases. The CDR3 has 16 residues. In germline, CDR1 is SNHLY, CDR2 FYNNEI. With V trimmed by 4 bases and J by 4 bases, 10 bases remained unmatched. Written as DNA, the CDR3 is TGTGCCAGCAGTGTGAAAAGGACTAGTCTTTACAATGAGCAGTTCTTC. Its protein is CASSVKRTSLYNEQFF.

The CDR3 region has the DNA TGCAGTGCTAGAGACCCGGTGTCCTACGAGCAGTACGTC. It translates to CSARDPVSYEQYV. This chain joins TRBV20-1 and TRBJ2-7; D not resolved. The CDR3 covers 13 residues. Trimming removed 0 bases from V and 1 base from J, with 7 bases in between. CDR1 DFQATT and CDR2 SNEGSKA come from the germline V gene (reference sequence).

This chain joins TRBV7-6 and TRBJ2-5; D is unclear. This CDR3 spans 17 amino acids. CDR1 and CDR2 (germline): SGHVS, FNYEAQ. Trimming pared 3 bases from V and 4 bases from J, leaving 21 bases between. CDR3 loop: CASSFTTTHIVRETQYF. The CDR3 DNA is TGTGCCAGCAGCTTTACGACGACCCATATAGTCAGAGAGACCCAGTACTTC.

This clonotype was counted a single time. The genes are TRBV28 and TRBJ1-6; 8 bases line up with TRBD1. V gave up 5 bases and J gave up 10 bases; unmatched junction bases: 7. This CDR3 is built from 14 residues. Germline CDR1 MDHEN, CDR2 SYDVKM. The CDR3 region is CASSHRGFVSPLHF. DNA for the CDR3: TGTGCCAGCAGTCACAGGGGGTTTGTATCACCCCTCCACTTT.

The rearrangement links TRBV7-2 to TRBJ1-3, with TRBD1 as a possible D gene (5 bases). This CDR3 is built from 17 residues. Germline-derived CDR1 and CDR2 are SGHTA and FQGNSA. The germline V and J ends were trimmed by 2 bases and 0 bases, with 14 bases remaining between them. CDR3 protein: CASSLRVRDHSGNTIYF. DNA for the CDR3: TGTGCCAGCAGCTTACGGGTACGGGACCACTCTGGAAACACCATATATTTT.

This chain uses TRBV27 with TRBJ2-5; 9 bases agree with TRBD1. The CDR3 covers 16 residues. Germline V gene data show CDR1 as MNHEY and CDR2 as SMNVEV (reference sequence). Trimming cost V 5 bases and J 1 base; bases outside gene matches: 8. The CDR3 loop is CASSPLDRGTQETQYF. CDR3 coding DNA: TGTGCCAGCAGTCCTTTGGACAGGGGAACCCAAGAGACCCAGTACTTC.

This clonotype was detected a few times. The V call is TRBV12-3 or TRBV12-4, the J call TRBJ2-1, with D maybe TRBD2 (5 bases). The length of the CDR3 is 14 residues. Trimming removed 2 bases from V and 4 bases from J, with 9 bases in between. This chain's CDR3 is CASSLIGEYNEQFF. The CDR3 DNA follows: TGTGCCAGCAGTTTAATCGGGGAATACAATGAGCAGTTCTTC.

CDR3 sequence: CASSFSGGMNTEAFF. The CDR3 nucleotides are TGTGCCAGCAGCTTCTCGGGGGGAATGAACACTGAAGCTTTCTTT. The genes are TRBV7-9 and TRBJ1-1; the D gene is possibly TRBD1 (5 bases). From germline, CDR1 is SEHNR and CDR2 FQNEAQ (reference sequence). V dropped 3 bases and J dropped 0 bases, with 11 bases sitting between them. The CDR3 covers 15 residues.

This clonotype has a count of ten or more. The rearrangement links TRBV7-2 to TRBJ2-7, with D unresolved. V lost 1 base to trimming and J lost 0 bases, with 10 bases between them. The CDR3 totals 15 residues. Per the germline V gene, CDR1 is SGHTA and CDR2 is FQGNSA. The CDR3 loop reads CASSLGSGLSYEQYF. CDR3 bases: TGTGCCAGCAGCTTAGGGTCAGGCCTCTCCTACGAGCAGTACTTC. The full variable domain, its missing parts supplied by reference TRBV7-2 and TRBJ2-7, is GAGVSQSPSNKVTEKGKDVELRCDPISGHTALYWYRQSLGQGLEFLIYFQGNSAPDKSGLPSDRFSAERTGGSVSTLTIQRTQQEDSAVYLCASSLGSGLSYEQYFGPGTRLTVT.

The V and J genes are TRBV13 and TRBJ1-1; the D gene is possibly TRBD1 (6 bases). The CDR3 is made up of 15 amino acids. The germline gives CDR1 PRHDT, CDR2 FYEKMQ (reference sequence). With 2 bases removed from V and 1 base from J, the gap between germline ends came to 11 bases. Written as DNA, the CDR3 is TGTGCCAGCAGCTTAATCTTGACAGGGAACACTGAAGCTTTCTTT. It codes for CASSLILTGNTEAFF.

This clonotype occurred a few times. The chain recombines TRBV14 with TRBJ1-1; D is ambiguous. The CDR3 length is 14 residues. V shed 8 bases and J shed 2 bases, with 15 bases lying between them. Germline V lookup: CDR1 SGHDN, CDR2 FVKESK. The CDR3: CASRSWGTNTEAFF. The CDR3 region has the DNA TGTGCCAGCCGTTCGTGGGGAACTAACACTGAAGCTTTCTTT. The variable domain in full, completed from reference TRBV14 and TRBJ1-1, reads EAGVTQFPSHSVIEKGQTVTLRCDPISGHDNLYWYRRVMGKEIKFLLHFVKESKQDESGMPNNRFLAERTGGTYSTLKVQPAELEDSGVYFCASRSWGTNTEAFFGQGTRLTVV.

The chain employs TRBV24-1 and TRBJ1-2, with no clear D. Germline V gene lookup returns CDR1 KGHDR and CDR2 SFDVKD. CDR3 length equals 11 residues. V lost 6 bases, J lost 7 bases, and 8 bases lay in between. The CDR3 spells CATSPGSGYTF. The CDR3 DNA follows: TGTGCCACCAGTCCGGGCTCTGGCTACACCTTC.

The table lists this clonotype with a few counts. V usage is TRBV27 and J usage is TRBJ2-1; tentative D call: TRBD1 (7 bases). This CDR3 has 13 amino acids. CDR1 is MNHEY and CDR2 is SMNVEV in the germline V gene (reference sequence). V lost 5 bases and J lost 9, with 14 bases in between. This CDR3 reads CASSETGRREQFF. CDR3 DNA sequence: TGTGCCAGCAGTGAGACAGGGAGGCGTGAGCAGTTCTTC.

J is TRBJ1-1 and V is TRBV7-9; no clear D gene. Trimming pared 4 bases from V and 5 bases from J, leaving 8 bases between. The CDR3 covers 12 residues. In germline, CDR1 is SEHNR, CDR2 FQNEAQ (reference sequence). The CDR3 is CASSYELTEAFF. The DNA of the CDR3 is TGTGCCAGCAGCTACGAGTTAACTGAAGCTTTCTTT.

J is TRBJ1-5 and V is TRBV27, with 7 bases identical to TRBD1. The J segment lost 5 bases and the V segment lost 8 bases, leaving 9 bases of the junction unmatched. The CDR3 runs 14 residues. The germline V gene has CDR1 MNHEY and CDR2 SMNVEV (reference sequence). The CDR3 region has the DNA TGTGCCAGCGGCGAAGGGGGCTTTTATCAGCCCCAGCATTTT. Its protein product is CASGEGGFYQPQHF.

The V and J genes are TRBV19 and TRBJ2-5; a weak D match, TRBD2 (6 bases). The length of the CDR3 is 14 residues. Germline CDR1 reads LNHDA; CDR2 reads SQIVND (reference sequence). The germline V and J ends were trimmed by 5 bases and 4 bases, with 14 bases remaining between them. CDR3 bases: TGTGCCAGTAGTCGGGGAGGCCTGGGAGAGACCCAGTACTTC. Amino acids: CASSRGGLGETQYF.

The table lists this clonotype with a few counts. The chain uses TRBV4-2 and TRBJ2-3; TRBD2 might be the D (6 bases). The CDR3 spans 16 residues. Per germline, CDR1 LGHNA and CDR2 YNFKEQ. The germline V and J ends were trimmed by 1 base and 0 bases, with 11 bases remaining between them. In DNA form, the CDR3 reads TGTGCCAGCAGCCAAGTACTAGCAACTAGCACAGATACGCAGTATTTT. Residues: CASSQVLATSTDTQYF.

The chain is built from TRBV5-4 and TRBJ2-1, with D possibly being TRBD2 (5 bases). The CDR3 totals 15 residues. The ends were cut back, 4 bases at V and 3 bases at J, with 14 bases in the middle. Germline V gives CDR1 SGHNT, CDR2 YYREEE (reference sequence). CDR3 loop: CASSIVVGSYNEQFF. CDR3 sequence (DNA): TGTGCCAGCAGCATAGTGGTGGGGAGCTACAATGAGCAGTTCTTC.

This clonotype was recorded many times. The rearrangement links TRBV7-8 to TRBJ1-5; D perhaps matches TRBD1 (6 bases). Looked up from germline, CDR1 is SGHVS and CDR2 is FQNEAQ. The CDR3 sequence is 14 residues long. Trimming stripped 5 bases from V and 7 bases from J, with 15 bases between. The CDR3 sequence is CASSEGGLGQPQHF. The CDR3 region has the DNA TGTGCCAGCAGCGAGGGGGGCCTCGGACAGCCCCAGCATTTT.

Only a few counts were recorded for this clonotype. The CDR3 DNA is TGTGCCAGCAGCTTAGAGTGGGGACAGAACTACGAGCAGTACGTC. Amino acids: CASSLEWGQNYEQYV. This chain joins TRBV11-2 and TRBJ2-7; 7 positions agree with TRBD1. The CDR3 is 15 residues long. Germline V gene lookup returns CDR1 SGHAT and CDR2 FQNNGV. V shed 0 bases, J shed 3 bases, and the junction held 5 bases outside the gene matches.

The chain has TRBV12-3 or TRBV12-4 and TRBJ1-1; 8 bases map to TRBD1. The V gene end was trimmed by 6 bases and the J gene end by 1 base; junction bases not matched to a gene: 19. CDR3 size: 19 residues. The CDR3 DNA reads TGTGCCAGCAGCCCCTCAACCTATTATGGACAGGGTTCGAACACTGAAGCTTTCTTT. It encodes CASSPSTYYGQGSNTEAFF.

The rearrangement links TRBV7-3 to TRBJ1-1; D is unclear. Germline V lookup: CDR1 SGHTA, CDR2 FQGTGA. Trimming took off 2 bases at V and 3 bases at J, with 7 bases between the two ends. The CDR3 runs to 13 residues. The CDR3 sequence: CASSLHGYTEAFF. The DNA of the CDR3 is TGTGCCAGCAGCTTACACGGTTACACTGAAGCTTTCTTT.

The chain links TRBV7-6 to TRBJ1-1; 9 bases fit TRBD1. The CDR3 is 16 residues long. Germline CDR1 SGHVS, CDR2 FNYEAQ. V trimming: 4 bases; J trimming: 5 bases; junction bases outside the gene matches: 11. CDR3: CASSSEVDRGGTEAFF. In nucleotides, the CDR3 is TGTGCCAGCAGCTCTGAAGTGGACAGGGGAGGGACTGAAGCTTTCTTT. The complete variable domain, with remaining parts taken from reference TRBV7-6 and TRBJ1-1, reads GAGVSQSPRYKVTKRGQDVALRCDPISGHVSLYWYRQALGQGPEFLTYFNYEAQQDKSGLPNDRFSAERPEGSISTLTIQRTEQRDSAMYRCASSSEVDRGGTEAFFGQGTRLTVV.

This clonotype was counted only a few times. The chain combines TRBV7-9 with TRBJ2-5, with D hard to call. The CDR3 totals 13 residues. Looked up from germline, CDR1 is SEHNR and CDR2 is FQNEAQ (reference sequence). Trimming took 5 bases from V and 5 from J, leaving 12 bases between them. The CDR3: CASSPNMKETQYF. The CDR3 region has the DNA TGTGCCAGCAGCCCCAACATGAAGGAGACCCAGTACTTC. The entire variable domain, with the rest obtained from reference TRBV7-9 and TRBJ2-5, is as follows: DTGVSQNPRHKITKRGQNVTFRCDPISEHNRLYWYRQTLGQGPEFLTYFQNEAQLEKSRLLSDRFSAERPKGSFSTLEIQRTEQGDSAMYLCASSPNMKETQYFGPGTRLLVL.

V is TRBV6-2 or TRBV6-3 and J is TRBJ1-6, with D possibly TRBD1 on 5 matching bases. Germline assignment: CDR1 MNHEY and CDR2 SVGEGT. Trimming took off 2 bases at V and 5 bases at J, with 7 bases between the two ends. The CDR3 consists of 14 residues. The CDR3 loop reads CASSYEGNNSPLHF. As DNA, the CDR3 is TGTGCCAGCAGTTACGAGGGGAATAATTCACCCCTCCACTTT.

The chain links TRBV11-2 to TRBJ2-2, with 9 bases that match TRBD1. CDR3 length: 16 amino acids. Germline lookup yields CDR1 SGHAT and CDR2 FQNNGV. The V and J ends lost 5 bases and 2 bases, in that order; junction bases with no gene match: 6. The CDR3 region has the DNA TGTGCCAGCAGCCCCCGGACAGGGGCTAACACCGGGGAGCTGTTTTTT. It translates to CASSPRTGANTGELFF.

The DNA for the CDR3 is TGTGCCAGCAGCTCGGACAGGGTCAATAGCAATCAGCCCCAGCATTTT. Amino acid sequence: CASSSDRVNSNQPQHF. The chain combines TRBV7-9 with TRBJ1-5; 8 bases map to TRBD1. The CDR3 runs 16 residues. Germline CDR1 is SEHNR and CDR2 is FQNEAQ (reference sequence). The trim removed 4 bases at V and 0 bases at J, leaving 5 bases unmatched.

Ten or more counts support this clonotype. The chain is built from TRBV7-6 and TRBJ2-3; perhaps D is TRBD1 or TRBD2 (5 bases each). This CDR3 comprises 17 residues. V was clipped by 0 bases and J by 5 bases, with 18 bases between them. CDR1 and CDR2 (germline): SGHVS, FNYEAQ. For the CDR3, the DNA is TGTGCCAGCAGCTTAGCTGATGGGCGGGTGAGGGGAGATACGCAGTATTTT. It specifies CASSLADGRVRGDTQYF.